This TCR beta chain is drawn from a study of T cells after yellow fever vaccination. Study outcomes and limitations: Most clones from primary vaccination resurfaced after the booster (around 95% CD4, around 90% CD8).

This clonotype was counted a few times. Its target is not known. Template switching by 5'RACE produced TCR cDNA, adding a universal primer site and UMIs. A single record per CDR3 protein comes from TCRdb applying MiXCR to the 5' RACE reads. The sample shows around 530,000 distinct CDR3 sequences, roughly 17% of them seen only once. Germline V lookup: CDR1 SGHTA, CDR2 FQGNSA. V was cut by 11 bases and J by 6 bases, with 2 bases left in between. The CDR3 contains 9 residues. Sequencing used PBMCs, obtained around 5 days after the first yellow fever vaccination. The chain combines TRBV7-2 with TRBJ1-6; the D is unclear. The TCR originated in a man younger than 35 who received the YFV17D yellow fever vaccine. The CDR3, as DNA: TGTGCCGGTAATTCACCCCTCCACTTT. Protein sequence: CAGNSPLHF.